The 30 T cell receptor beta chains presented below share a single source sample, sequenced in a study of OX40 agonist ivuxolimab in advanced cancers. Here immunoSEQ multiplex PCR was the method, and the copy in TCRdb shows in-frame clones only, minus some. The sample has over 75,000 clones, roughly 89% seen once. Specimen: CD4+ or CD8+ T cells sorted from blood, collected in a trial of the OX40 agonist ivuxolimab. These receptors all come from an adult with an advanced solid tumor such as melanoma, head and neck, liver or kidney cancer.

On this clone itself: Other DNA sequences from this sample encode an identical CDR3 as well. The chain uses TRBV4-1 and TRBJ2-7; no firm D call. This CDR3 contains 13 residues. CDR1 is MGHRA and CDR2 is YSYEKL in the germline V gene. V was cut by 0 bases and J by 0 bases, with 3 bases left in between. CDR3 DNA sequence: TGCGCCAGCAGCCAAGAACGCTCCTACGAGCAGTACTTC. Encoded protein: CASSQERSYEQYF.

The V gene is TRBV7-9, the J gene TRBJ2-5, with a possible D match to TRBD2 (6 bases). The tail of the sequence fits TRBJ2-7 better, so the J call may be wrong. CDR3 length: 16 amino acids. Germline CDR1 is SEHNR and CDR2 is FQNEAQ (reference sequence). The CDR3 DNA sequence: TGTGCCAGCAGCTTACCCCCCTCGGCTAGCGCCCACGAGCAGTACTTC. The encoded protein is CASSLPPSASAHEQYF.

The rearrangement links TRBV18 to TRBJ1-3; 7 nucleotides agree with TRBD1. The CDR3 has 15 residues. Per germline, CDR1 KGHSH and CDR2 LQKENI. V was pared by 4 bases and J by 3 bases, with 6 bases of the junction left unmatched. CDR3 residues: CASSLTGSDGNTIYF. DNA for the CDR3: TGTGCCAGCTCACTGACAGGGTCGGATGGAAACACCATATATTTT.

This clone was observed a handful of times. V and J are TRBV27 and TRBJ1-5; the D gene is possibly TRBD1 (5 bases). CDR3 length equals 13 residues. Germline CDR1 is MNHEY and CDR2 is SMNVEV (reference sequence). V was trimmed by 6 bases and J by 2 bases, leaving 8 bases between them. In DNA, the CDR3 is TGTGCCAGCAGCATGGGGGGCAATCAGCCCCAGCATTTT. Residues: CASSMGGNQPQHF.

CDR3 region: CSVESLGRIQGAAFF. CDR3 in DNA: TGCAGCGTTGAATCCCTAGGCAGAATTCAAGGGGCTGCTTTCTTT. The chain joins TRBV29-1 to TRBJ1-1, with D possibly matching TRBD1 (5 bases). Germline V gives CDR1 SQVTM, CDR2 ANQGSEA. This CDR3 has 15 residues. V lost 2 bases and J 11 bases, leaving 24 bases between the germline ends.

The chain recombines TRBV10-2 with TRBJ1-1, with D uncertain. Deletions cut 2 bases from V and 0 bases from J, with 7 bases between. In germline, CDR1 is WSHSY, CDR2 SAAADI. The CDR3 consists of 14 residues. The CDR3 here is CASSEKVLNTEAFF. CDR3 DNA: TGCGCCAGCAGTGAGAAGGTCTTGAACACTGAAGCTTTCTTT.

Concerning this clone itself: In the same sample, other DNA sequences code for this CDR3. This chain's CDR3 is CASSGGTEAFF. The DNA of the CDR3 is TGTGCCAGCAGCGGGGGCACTGAAGCTTTCTTT. V and J are TRBV2 and TRBJ1-1, with a tentative D call TRBD1 (5 bases). V was pared by 6 bases and J by 4 bases, with 6 bases between. The CDR3 extends over 11 amino acids. CDR1 and CDR2 from the germline V gene are SNHLY and FYNNEI.

The chain is built from TRBV7-9 and TRBJ2-4; D tentatively reads TRBD1 or TRBD2 (5 bases each). The length of the CDR3 is 15 residues. Trimming stripped 10 bases from V and 2 bases from J, with 18 bases between. The V gene's germline CDR1 is SEHNR and CDR2 FQNEAQ (reference sequence). In DNA, the CDR3 is TGTGCCACCGAGTCAGGACACGGGACCAAAAACATTCAGTACTTC. It yields the protein CATESGHGTKNIQYF. The full variable domain, its missing parts supplied by reference TRBV7-9 and TRBJ2-4, is DTGVSQNPRHKITKRGQNVTFRCDPISEHNRLYWYRQTLGQGPEFLTYFQNEAQLEKSRLLSDRFSAERPKGSFSTLEIQRTEQGDSAMYLCATESGHGTKNIQYFGAGTRLSVL.

The V and J genes are TRBV6-1 and TRBJ1-2; D gene unclear. V was clipped by 2 bases and J by 8 bases, with 18 bases between them. This CDR3 region has 15 residues. Per germline, CDR1 MNHNS and CDR2 SASEGT. CDR3 sequence reads: CASSEILGSLEGYTF. The CDR3 DNA follows: TGTGCCAGCAGTGAAATATTGGGCTCCCTAGAGGGCTACACCTTC.

V and J are TRBV5-1 and TRBJ2-7; 8 bases match TRBD2. J gave up 3 bases and V 3 bases, and 8 bases lay outside the gene matches. This CDR3 is 15 amino acids long. CDR1 is SGHRS and CDR2 is YFSETQ in the germline V gene. CDR3: CASSSPSGPYYEQYF. The CDR3 coding sequence is TGCGCCAGCAGCTCCCCTAGCGGGCCCTACTACGAGCAGTACTTC.

The rearrangement joins TRBV6-5 to TRBJ2-3, with TRBD1 matching over 7 bases. The CDR3 covers 16 residues. CDR1 is MNHEY and CDR2 is SVGAGI in the germline V gene. The trim removed 2 bases at V and 2 bases at J, leaving 7 bases unmatched. The CDR3 bases are TGTGCCAGCAGTTACGACGAAAGGGGGCACACAGATACGCAGTATTTT. Translating gives CASSYDERGHTDTQYF.

The chain has TRBV13 and TRBJ2-6; 8 nucleotides match TRBD1. Germline CDR1 reads PRHDT; CDR2 reads FYEKMQ (reference sequence). The CDR3 is 15 residues long. The V and J ends lost 5 bases and 4 bases, in that order; junction bases with no gene match: 4. The CDR3 protein is CASSRTGYGANVLTF. The CDR3 DNA reads as TGTGCCAGCAGCCGGACAGGGTACGGGGCCAACGTCCTGACTTTC.

V is TRBV4-1 and J is TRBJ2-7; D gene uncertain. The V and J ends lost 2 bases and 2 bases respectively, with 13 bases between them. Looked up from germline, CDR1 is MGHRA and CDR2 is YSYEKL. The CDR3 extends over 15 amino acids. CDR3 loop: CASSQPTDGTYEQYF. The DNA of the CDR3 is TGCGCCAGCAGCCAACCCACGGACGGAACCTACGAGCAGTACTTC.

The rearrangement uses TRBV2 and TRBJ2-5; D perhaps matches TRBD1 (7 bases). This CDR3 contains 15 residues. CDR1 SNHLY and CDR2 FYNNEI come from the germline V gene. Trimming removed 4 bases at V and 2 bases at J, with 14 bases between. The DNA for the CDR3 is TGTGCCAGCAGTGCGCCCAGGGGGGAACAAGAGACCCAGTACTTC. Its translation: CASSAPRGEQETQYF. Full variable domain (rest looked up from reference TRBV2 and TRBJ2-5): EPEVTQTPSHQVTQMGQEVILRCVPISNHLYFYWYRQILGQKVEFLVSFYNNEISEKSEIFDDQFSVERPDGSNFTLKIRSTKLEDSAMYFCASSAPRGEQETQYFGPGTRLLVL.

This clone was counted once. This sequence joins TRBV5-8 and TRBJ1-1, with D hard to call. Deletions cut 1 base from V and 4 bases from J, with 11 bases between. Germline V gene lookup returns CDR1 SGHTS and CDR2 YDEGEE. CDR3 length equals 14 residues. CDR3 coding DNA: TGTGCCAGCAGCTTGACTTTCTCGGGCACTGAAGCTTTCTTT. This sequence encodes CASSLTFSGTEAFF.

The chain combines TRBV5-1 with TRBJ1-3, with D perhaps matching TRBD1 (5 bases). This CDR3 is built from 15 residues. The germline CDR1 and CDR2 sequences are SGHRS and YFSETQ. The V gene lost 4 bases and the J gene lost 3 bases, with 14 bases spanning the gap. For the CDR3, the DNA is TGCGCCAGCAGCACCGGGCCCGACAGTGGAAACACCATATATTTT. It translates to CASSTGPDSGNTIYF.

The J gene is TRBJ1-5, the V gene TRBV27, with D hard to call. The CDR3 loop spans 14 amino acids. Trimming left V 2 bases short and J 1 base short, with 6 bases between. The germline gives CDR1 MNHEY, CDR2 SMNVEV (reference sequence). The CDR3 here is CASSLALSNQPQHF. The CDR3 DNA follows: TGTGCCAGCAGTTTAGCCTTGAGCAATCAGCCCCAGCATTTT.

The chain combines TRBV6-5 with TRBJ2-3; D not resolved. The CDR3 extends over 13 amino acids. Germline values: CDR1 MNHEY, CDR2 SVGAGI. V dropped 0 bases and J dropped 3 bases, with 4 bases sitting between them. CDR3 in DNA: TGTGCCAGCAGTTACTCGGCGACAGATACGCAGTATTTT. This codes for CASSYSATDTQYF.

This rearrangement joins TRBV5-4 to TRBJ1-1; 7 bases align to TRBD1. J lost 1 base, V lost 4 bases, and 4 bases had no gene match. Germline V gene sequence: CDR1 SGHNT, CDR2 YYREEE (reference sequence). The CDR3 is 14 residues long. The CDR3 DNA is TGTGCCAGCAGCCATTCAGGGGGGAACACTGAAGCTTTCTTT. Amino acid sequence: CASSHSGGNTEAFF.

The chain is built from TRBV10-3 and TRBJ1-1; 7 positions match TRBD1. The junction had 7 bases not matched to a gene; V was cut back by 6 bases and J by 3 bases. The germline gives CDR1 ENHRY, CDR2 SYGVKD. This CDR3 spans 14 amino acids. The CDR3 nucleotides are TGTGCCATCAGCGACAGGGAGCGCGACACTGAAGCTTTCTTT. This translates into CAISDRERDTEAFF.

This clone was detected only a few times. The chain recombines TRBV19 with TRBJ2-7, with 7 bases that match TRBD2. J gave up 3 bases and V 4 bases, and 9 bases lay outside the gene matches. The CDR3 has 15 residues. From germline, CDR1 is LNHDA and CDR2 SQIVND (reference sequence). The CDR3 reads CASSTPGLRGYEQYF. The CDR3 DNA reads as TGTGCCAGTAGTACTCCGGGACTAAGGGGCTACGAGCAGTACTTC.

This clone was seen a handful of times. The gene calls are TRBV4-1 and TRBJ2-5; D is ambiguous. The CDR3 spans 15 residues. Trimming shortened V by 5 bases and J by 5 bases, and 18 bases separated the two germline ends. Germline V gene lookup returns CDR1 MGHRA and CDR2 YSYEKL. CDR3 sequence: CASSVAQSGWETQYF. The CDR3 bases are TGCGCCAGCAGCGTAGCACAGTCCGGCTGGGAGACCCAGTACTTC.

CDR3 sequence: CASSPGGNEQFF. CDR3 nucleotides: TGTGCCAGCTCACCGGGAGGGAATGAGCAGTTCTTC. The rearrangement uses TRBV18 and TRBJ2-1, with 7 bases that match TRBD2. The germline gives CDR1 KGHSH, CDR2 LQKENI. This CDR3 comprises 12 residues. Trimming cost V 3 bases and J 7 bases; bases outside gene matches: 0.

The CDR3 sequence is CASSLPGGVSEKLFF. In DNA form, the CDR3 reads TGTGCCAGCAGTTTACCAGGGGGGGTGAGCGAAAAACTGTTTTTT. The gene calls are TRBV28 and TRBJ1-4; 7 nucleotides line up with TRBD1. This CDR3 has 15 residues. Germline-derived CDR1 and CDR2 are MDHEN and SYDVKM. The junction had 8 bases not matched to a gene; V was cut back by 2 bases and J by 8 bases.

This clone was counted a single time. This sequence joins TRBV2 and TRBJ2-2; 10 bases align to TRBD2. The CDR3 length is 18 residues. The junction had 7 bases not matched to a gene; V was cut back by 1 base and J by 2 bases. Germline loops: CDR1 SNHLY, CDR2 FYNNEI. CDR3 sequence: CASSEERGTSDNTGELFF. CDR3 nucleotides: TGTGCCAGCAGTGAAGAGAGAGGGACTAGCGATAACACCGGGGAGCTGTTTTTT.

The CDR3 coding sequence is TGTGCCAGCACCCCGACTAGCGGGTCCTACAATGAGCAGTTCTTC. Translation gives CASTPTSGSYNEQFF. The V and J genes are TRBV6-5 and TRBJ2-1; 10 bases line up with TRBD2. J gave up 1 base and V 7 bases, and 4 bases lay outside the gene matches. The CDR3 runs to 15 residues. Germline loops: CDR1 MNHEY, CDR2 SVGAGI.

The rearrangement links TRBV10-3 to TRBJ2-7; TRBD1 is a possible D gene (8 bases). The CDR3 is 15 amino acids. V dropped 2 bases and J dropped 5 bases, with 16 bases sitting between them. Germline loops: CDR1 ENHRY, CDR2 SYGVKD. For the CDR3, the DNA is TGTGCCATCAGTGAGCCACGGACAGGGAGGGACGAGCAGTACTTC. This sequence encodes CAISEPRTGRDEQYF.

This clone has a single count. The J gene is TRBJ2-1, the V gene TRBV27; 9 nucleotides align to TRBD1. Germline-derived CDR1 and CDR2 are MNHEY and SMNVEV (reference sequence). The CDR3 has 15 amino acids. V lost 5 bases to trimming and J lost 7 bases; unmatched junction nucleotides: 9. The CDR3 region is CASSTRTGVLNEQFF. The CDR3 DNA follows: TGTGCCAGCAGTACTAGGACAGGGGTGTTAAATGAGCAGTTCTTC.

This rearrangement joins TRBV21-1 to TRBJ1-1. TRBV21-1 is recorded as a pseudogene. This CDR3 region has 15 residues. CDR3 sequence reads: CASSPGRLLNTEAFF. DNA for the CDR3: TGTGCCAGCAGTCCGGGACGGCTACTGAACACTGAAGCTTTCTTT.

The chain has TRBV5-1 and TRBJ1-1, with D tentatively TRBD1 (6 bases). The CDR3 is made up of 15 amino acids. V gave up 1 base and J gave up 1 base, with 11 bases separating them. CDR1 and CDR2 from the germline V gene are SGHRS and YFSETQ. CDR3 region: CASSLNRAKNTEAFF. The CDR3, as DNA: TGCGCCAGCAGCTTGAACAGGGCTAAGAACACTGAAGCTTTCTTT.